The 13 T cell receptor beta chains presented below share a single source sample, sequenced in a study of blood T cell repertoires in COVID-19. Using immunoSEQ multiplex PCR, the repertoire was profiled, and TCRdb retains in-frame clones only, with some absent. Among fewer than 200,000 clones listed, about 85% were seen once. The sequenced sample was peripheral blood. These receptors all stem from a woman aged 80 or over with acute or convalescent COVID-19.

This chain links TRBV19 with TRBJ2-1, with D uncertain. The CDR3 has 15 amino acids. The V end lost 0 bases, the J end lost 5 bases, and 11 bases lay between the germline ends. Germline CDR1 and CDR2: LNHDA and SQIVND (reference sequence). CDR3 DNA sequence: TGTGCCAGTAGTATAGATCGGCTAGTCCACAATGAGCAGTTCTTC. This sequence encodes CASSIDRLVHNEQFF.

This clone was recorded once. The V call is TRBV18, the J call TRBJ2-2; tentatively, D is TRBD2 (6 bases). Germline V gene sequence: CDR1 KGHSH, CDR2 LQKENI. Trimming pared 3 bases from V and 3 bases from J, leaving 14 bases between. CDR3 length: 16 residues. The CDR3 DNA is TGTGCCAGCTCACCCCGGGGTAGCGGATACACCGGGGAGCTGTTTTTT. This encodes CASSPRGSGYTGELFF.

The rearrangement links TRBV5-1 to TRBJ1-2; 7 nucleotides match TRBD1. V trimming: 0 bases; J trimming: 4 bases; junction bases outside the gene matches: 3. Germline values: CDR1 SGHRS, CDR2 YFSETQ. There are 14 residues in the CDR3. The CDR3 DNA follows: TGCGCCAGCAGCTTGGTATCAGGGGGCTATGGCTACACCTTC. Its translation: CASSLVSGGYGYTF.

This clone was observed once. The CDR3: CASSLGAGVRNEKLFF. CDR3 sequence (DNA): TGTGCCAGCAGCTTAGGAGCAGGGGTGCGGAACGAAAAACTGTTTTTT. The V gene is TRBV7-8, the J gene TRBJ1-4; perhaps TRBD1 as D (6 bases). CDR1 and CDR2 from the germline V gene are SGHVS and FQNEAQ. This CDR3 contains 16 residues. V was cut by 1 base and J by 8 bases, with 17 bases left in between.

The chain couples TRBV6-6 to TRBJ2-5; 11 positions match TRBD1. Germline V gene data show CDR1 as MNHNY and CDR2 as SVGAGI (reference sequence). The CDR3 is 17 amino acids. Losses at the gene ends were 5 bases for V and 7 bases for J; bases not matched to a gene: 15. The CDR3 DNA reads TGTGCCAGCAGTCACACCAGGACAGGGGGCGCCTATGGGACCCAGTACTTC. Translation: CASSHTRTGGAYGTQYF.

V gene TRBV14 combines with J gene TRBJ1-4; D is ambiguous. CDR1 and CDR2 from the germline V gene are SGHDN and FVKESK. The CDR3 totals 18 residues. V dropped 0 bases and J dropped 0 bases, with 14 bases sitting between them. This CDR3 reads CASSQDSRRYSTNEKLFF. CDR3 DNA: TGTGCCAGCAGCCAAGATTCGAGAAGATATTCAACTAATGAAAAACTGTTTTTT. Full variable domain (remainder filled in from reference TRBV14 and TRBJ1-4): EAGVTQFPSHSVIEKGQTVTLRCDPISGHDNLYWYRRVMGKEIKFLLHFVKESKQDESGMPNNRFLAERTGGTYSTLKVQPAELEDSGVYFCASSQDSRRYSTNEKLFFGSGTQLSVL.

The chain employs TRBV7-7 and TRBJ1-4, with 10 positions matching TRBD1. The CDR3 length is 13 residues. V was pared by 10 bases and J by 8 bases, with 7 bases of the junction left unmatched. Germline loops: CDR1 SSHAT, CDR2 FNYEAQ (reference sequence). CDR3 region: CAISRDRGEKLFF. The CDR3 DNA sequence: TGTGCCATATCCCGGGACAGGGGCGAAAAACTGTTTTTT.

The rearrangement uses TRBV7-2 and TRBJ1-1; the match to TRBD1 covers 7 bases. J gave up 4 bases and V 4 bases, and 3 bases lay outside the gene matches. Germline V gene lookup returns CDR1 SGHTA and CDR2 FQGNSA. The CDR3 contains 13 residues. The CDR3 is CASSSTGSTEAFF. As DNA, the CDR3 is TGTGCCAGCAGCTCGACAGGGTCCACTGAAGCTTTCTTT.

The chain links TRBV5-1 to TRBJ2-1; D gene unclear. Germline V CDR1 and CDR2: SGHRS, YFSETQ. V shed 0 bases and J shed 8 bases, with 9 bases lying between them. The CDR3 consists of 13 residues. The CDR3 coding sequence is TGCGCCAGCAGCTTGGTTGCTACCGATGAGCAGTTCTTC. It encodes CASSLVATDEQFF.

In the case of this clone: A read error may produce the germline difference seen at one junction end. The J gene is TRBJ2-1, the V gene TRBV19, with D uncertain. The CDR3 is 13 amino acids. The germline V gene encodes CDR1 LNHDA and CDR2 SQIVND (reference sequence). CDR3 amino acids: CASSIDLSVERFF. DNA of the CDR3: TGTGCCAGTAGTATAGATCTCAGCGTTGAGCGGTTCTTC. Full variable domain (remainder filled in from reference TRBV19 and TRBJ2-1): DGGITQSPKYLFRKEGQNVTLSCEQNLNHDAMYWYRQDPGQGLRLIYYSQIVNDFQKGDIAEGYSVSREKKESFPLTVTSAQKNPTAFYLCASSIDLSVERFFGPGTRLTVL.

This clone was recorded once. The V and J genes are TRBV21-1 and TRBJ2-1; the table gives TRBD2 as D, unverified against the DNA. TRBV21-1 is a recognized pseudogene. The CDR3 consists of 16 residues. The CDR3: CARSLTSGSSYNEQFF. CDR3 bases: TGTGCCAGATCGCTGACTAGCGGGAGCTCCTACAATGAGCAGTTCTTC.

This clone was seen a single time. V gene TRBV5-1 combines with J gene TRBJ1-4; TRBD1 matches 7 bases. The CDR3 is made up of 16 amino acids. The V and J ends lost 2 bases and 4 bases, in that order; junction bases with no gene match: 8. Per the germline V gene, CDR1 is SGHRS and CDR2 is YFSETQ. The CDR3 reads CASSLRPGQNNEKLFF. CDR3 in DNA: TGCGCCAGCAGCTTACGACCGGGACAGAATAATGAAAAACTGTTTTTT.

This clone was seen only a few times. This chain uses TRBV15 with TRBJ2-1, with 9 nucleotides matching TRBD2. Germline lookup yields CDR1 LNHNV and CDR2 YYDKDF (reference sequence). The V segment lost 6 bases and the J segment 8 bases; nucleotides outside the gene matches: 11. CDR3 length equals 15 residues. Here the CDR3 DNA reads TGTGCCACCAGGGACCGTAGCGGGAGAGGGTATGAGCAGTTCTTC. Protein sequence: CATRDRSGRGYEQFF.